This TCR beta chain was recorded in a study of PD-L1 blockade in urothelial cancer. Time point specified: peripheral blood 6 weeks after treatment start. Germline lookup yields CDR1 SGHTA and CDR2 FQGNSA. The CDR3 consists of 17 residues. V was clipped by 6 bases and J by 4 bases; unmatched bases: 11. Sequencing used immunoSEQ multiplex PCR; TCRdb keeps in-frame clones, though not all of them. The sample includes tens of thousands of clones, approximately 86% seen only once; the top ten take roughly 24%. The rearrangement uses TRBV7-2 and TRBJ2-1; TRBD2 matches 11 bases. The sequencing used PBMCs, collected around atezolizumab (anti-PD-L1) treatment. This TCR was recovered from a man between 60 and 75 years old with urothelial cancer. The DNA for the CDR3 is TGTGCCAGCAGAGCCAACCTAGCGGGAGGCGGTTACAATGAGCAGTTCTTC. Its protein product is CASRANLAGGGYNEQFF.